The 9 T cell receptor beta chains below were found in one sample sequenced in a study of somatic mutations in cytotoxic T cells in rheumatoid arthritis. Only in-frame clones appear in the TCRdb table, and some are missing; sequencing was by immunoSEQ multiplex PCR. The sample has roughly 13,000 clones; over 80% are singletons. The specimen was CD8+ T cells sorted from blood. These receptors were obtained from an adult with rheumatoid arthritis.

V usage is TRBV2 and J usage is TRBJ1-1; no firm D call. The CDR3 length is 11 residues. Germline CDR1 SNHLY, CDR2 FYNNEI. Trimming pared 9 bases from V and 0 bases from J, leaving 5 bases between. CDR3 in DNA: TGTGCCAGTACAGTGAACACTGAAGCTTTCTTT. Translation: CASTVNTEAFF.

This clone was seen just once. The chain carries TRBV19 and TRBJ1-1, with D perhaps TRBD1 (5 bases). The CDR3 length is 13 residues. Germline V lookup: CDR1 LNHDA, CDR2 SQIVND (reference sequence). The ends were cut back, 6 bases at V and 3 bases at J, with 11 bases in the middle. CDR3 region: CASRPLGDTEAFF. CDR3 DNA: TGTGCCAGTAGACCTTTAGGGGACACTGAAGCTTTCTTT. The variable domain in full, completed from reference TRBV19 and TRBJ1-1, reads DGGITQSPKYLFRKEGQNVTLSCEQNLNHDAMYWYRQDPGQGLRLIYYSQIVNDFQKGDIAEGYSVSREKKESFPLTVTSAQKNPTAFYLCASRPLGDTEAFFGQGTRLTVV.

The rearrangement uses TRBV6-5 and TRBJ1-5; the D gene is possibly TRBD1 (6 bases). The CDR3 has 14 amino acids. V was cut by 5 bases and J by 5 bases, with 13 bases left in between. Germline V CDR1 and CDR2: MNHEY, SVGAGI. CDR3 residues: CASSAQGRHQPQHF. CDR3 coding DNA: TGTGCCAGCAGTGCCCAGGGGCGGCATCAGCCCCAGCATTTT.

This clone has a single count. The V gene is TRBV7-8, the J gene TRBJ2-2, with D unclear. With 8 bases removed from V and 6 bases from J, the gap between germline ends came to 4 bases. CDR1 SGHVS and CDR2 FQNEAQ come from the germline V gene. The CDR3 length is 10 residues. This CDR3 reads CASLSGELFF. DNA for the CDR3: TGTGCCAGCCTGTCCGGGGAGCTGTTTTTT.

This clone was observed a handful of times. The chain combines TRBV9 with TRBJ1-1; D is ambiguous. CDR1 is SGDLS, CDR2 YYNGEE, per germline. The germline V and J ends were trimmed by 0 bases and 0 bases, with 6 bases remaining between them. This CDR3 comprises 14 residues. The CDR3 loop is CASSVGGMNTEAFF. DNA of the CDR3: TGTGCCAGCAGCGTAGGCGGGATGAACACTGAAGCTTTCTTT.

The rearrangement links TRBV27 to TRBJ2-7; D is unresolved. The germline V gene encodes CDR1 MNHEY and CDR2 SMNVEV (reference sequence). The CDR3 covers 15 residues. V was cut by 6 bases and J by 0 bases, with 15 bases left in between. The chain's CDR3 is CASRSVSGTSYEQYF. The DNA for the CDR3 is TGTGCCAGCAGATCAGTCTCCGGAACCTCCTACGAGCAGTACTTC.

V gene TRBV2 combines with J gene TRBJ1-4; D might be TRBD1 (6 bases). In germline, CDR1 is SNHLY, CDR2 FYNNEI. Between the trimmed V and J ends, which lost 7 bases and 1 base, there was a span of 13 bases. CDR3 length equals 15 residues. As DNA, the CDR3 is TGTGCCAGCAAAAAGAGGACAGTAACTAATGAAAAACTGTTTTTT. Translated: CASKKRTVTNEKLFF.

This chain links TRBV29-1 with TRBJ1-3, with D unresolved. CDR1 is SQVTM, CDR2 ANQGSEA, per germline. The CDR3 loop spans 12 amino acids. V lost 2 bases to trimming and J lost 7 bases, with 9 bases between them. The CDR3 DNA sequence: TGCAGCGTTGAAACGTTGAGGAACACCATATATTTT. It yields the protein CSVETLRNTIYF.

This clone was picked up one time. The J gene is TRBJ1-3, the V gene TRBV9, with D possibly TRBD1 on 5 matching bases. CDR1 and CDR2 (germline): SGDLS, YYNGEE. The CDR3 length is 17 residues. V lost 2 bases, J lost 4 bases, and 19 bases lay in between. CDR3 coding DNA: TGTGCCAGCAGCGTCACACCCTATTCCCGGGGGGGAAACACCATATATTTT. Translating gives CASSVTPYSRGGNTIYF.